A selection of T cell receptor beta chains follows, all from one sample in a study of OX40 agonist ivuxolimab in advanced cancers. Measured with immunoSEQ multiplex PCR; TCRdb has only the in-frame clones, and not every one. The sample contains more than 15,000 clones, around three quarters of which appear only once. The sequences come from CD4+ or CD8+ T cells sorted from blood, collected in a trial of the OX40 agonist ivuxolimab. These TCRs come from an adult with an advanced solid tumor such as melanoma, head and neck, liver or kidney cancer. The CDR3 runs from the conserved cysteine through the conserved F or W. The order of the fields is V gene, J gene, clone size, D gene, CDR3 protein, CDR3 DNA. The D gene is left open where the match is weak. Size is omitted from some rows. Given values are once, few, many or a class for expanded clones.

TRBV21-1	TRBJ1-2	.	.	CASSKEGRRQGHNSNYGYTF	TGTGCCAGCAGCAAAGAAGGACGCCGACAGGGGCACAATTCTAACTATGGCTACACCTTC
TRBV5-4	TRBJ2-7	.	TRBD1	CASSLDRGPEQYF	TGTGCCAGCAGCTTGGACAGGGGGCCCGAGCAGTACTTC
TRBV2	TRBJ2-1	.	.	CARLPLDQYNEQFF	TGTGCCAGACTCCCTTTGGACCAGTACAATGAGCAGTTCTTC
TRBV13	TRBJ1-2	.	TRBD1	CASSLTGGNYGYTF	TGTGCCAGCAGCTTGACAGGGGGCAACTATGGCTACACCTTC
TRBV19	TRBJ2-7	.	TRBD2	CASQLAGGFEQYF	TGTGCCAGCCAGCTAGCGGGAGGGTTTGAGCAGTACTTC
TRBV19	TRBJ2-7	.	TRBD1	CASSIEGQGAYEQYF	TGTGCCAGTAGTATAGAGGGACAGGGGGCCTACGAGCAGTACTTC
TRBV7-2	TRBJ2-5	.	.	CASSSPDTQETQYF	TGTGCCAGCAGCTCCCCAGATACACAAGAGACCCAGTACTTC
TRBV6-5	TRBJ1-1	few	.	CASSYLRGGTEAFF	TGTGCCAGCAGTTACCTCAGGGGCGGCACTGAAGCTTTCTTT
TRBV5-4	TRBJ1-2	.	.	CASSPGKSDYGYTF	TGTGCCAGCAGCCCAGGGAAGTCGGACTATGGCTACACCTTC
TRBV9	TRBJ2-2	few	TRBD2	CASSASGGQTGELFF	TGTGCCAGCAGCGCTAGCGGGGGCCAGACCGGGGAGCTGTTTTTT
TRBV6-1	TRBJ2-3	.	.	CASSEGGTRRTDTQYF	TGTGCCAGCAGTGAAGGTGGGACACGACGCACAGATACGCAGTATTTT
TRBV28	TRBJ1-3	.	.	CASSLGGVSNTIYF	TGTGCCAGCAGTTTAGGGGGAGTTTCAAACACCATATATTTT
TRBV7-9	TRBJ2-1	.	TRBD2	CASSPLAGGGKEQFF	TGTGCCAGCAGCCCTCTAGCGGGAGGTGGAAAAGAGCAGTTCTTC
TRBV28	TRBJ1-6	few	.	CASSRRTESENSPLHF	TGTGCCAGCAGCCGCAGGACAGAGAGTGAAAATTCACCCCTCCACTTT
TRBV4-1	TRBJ1-4	.	.	CASSQDGRYNEKLFF	TGCGCCAGCAGCCAAGACGGACGGTATAATGAAAAACTGTTTTTT
TRBV5-5	TRBJ2-7	.	.	CASSLVGLWSF	TGTGCCAGCAGCTTAGTCGGACTATGGAGCTTC
TRBV4-2	TRBJ2-7	.	.	CASSLALASNEQYF	TGTGCCAGCAGCTTGGCCCTAGCGAGTAACGAGCAGTACTTC
TRBV28	TRBJ2-3	.	.	CASSFGSRAAFTDTQYF	TGTGCCAGCAGTTTTGGGTCCCGGGCAGCCTTCACAGATACGCAGTATTTT
TRBV2	TRBJ2-3	.	.	CASTLGLGEDTQYF	TGTGCCAGCACCCTGGGTCTGGGGGAGGATACGCAGTATTTT
TRBV7-6	TRBJ1-3	.	.	CASSSGTGNTIYF	TGTGCCAGCAGCTCCGGGACAGGAAACACCATATATTTT
TRBV28	TRBJ2-7	.	.	CASSLRLGAYEQYF	TGTGCCAGCAGTCTTAGACTAGGGGCCTACGAGCAGTACTTC
TRBV5-4	TRBJ1-4	few	TRBD1	CASSLAGGNSEKLFF	TGTGCCAGCAGCTTGGCAGGGGGAAACAGTGAAAAACTGTTTTTT
TRBV7-8	TRBJ2-6	.	.	CASSQLLSQSRANVLTF	TGTGCCAGCAGCCAGCTATTGTCACAAAGTCGGGCCAACGTCCTGACTTTC
TRBV28	TRBJ2-7	.	.	CASSTTDVRISYEQYF	TGTGCCAGCAGTACGACGGACGTACGGATCTCCTACGAGCAGTACTTC
TRBV5-4	TRBJ1-1	.	.	CASSLGDGPGAEAFF	TGTGCCAGCAGCTTGGGGGACGGCCCCGGGGCTGAAGCTTTCTTT
TRBV11-2	TRBJ1-3	.	.	CASSGPPGLNSGNTIYF	TGTGCCAGCAGCGGCCCCCCGGGGTTGAACTCTGGAAACACCATATATTTT
TRBV19	TRBJ1-1	.	.	CASRPFDEGEAEAFF	TGTGCCAGTCGCCCATTTGATGAGGGGGAGGCTGAAGCTTTCTTT
TRBV7-9	TRBJ2-3	.	.	CASSLPGVSTDTQYF	TGTGCCAGCAGCTTACCTGGGGTGAGCACAGATACGCAGTATTTT
TRBV6-6	TRBJ2-7	.	.	CASSYSMGRSYEQYF	TGTGCCAGCAGTTACTCGATGGGCAGGTCCTACGAGCAGTACTTC
TRBV5-6	TRBJ2-2	.	.	CASSLPPSGPPGAGELFF	TGTGCCAGCAGTCTCCCTCCCTCGGGACCCCCAGGGGCCGGGGAGCTGTTTTTT
TRBV2	TRBJ2-3	once	.	CASIDKSGTDTQYF	TGTGCCAGCATCGACAAGTCGGGCACAGATACGCAGTATTTT
TRBV9	TRBJ2-4	.	.	CASSGDHVGADIQYF	TGTGCCAGCAGCGGCGACCATGTGGGGGCAGACATTCAGTACTTC
TRBV5-3	TRBJ2-5	.	.	CARSWMGKETQYF	TGTGCCAGAAGCTGGATGGGGAAAGAGACCCAGTACTTC
TRBV6-1	TRBJ1-2	.	TRBD1	CASRETGNYGYTF	TGTGCCAGCAGAGAGACAGGGAACTATGGCTACACCTTC
TRBV7-2	TRBJ2-7	few	TRBD2	CASSWGREGYEQYF	TGTGCCAGCAGCTGGGGGCGGGAGGGGTACGAGCAGTACTTC
TRBV30	TRBJ2-1	.	.	CAWSVVSPGPQFF	TGTGCCTGGAGTGTAGTCAGCCCGGGACCCCAGTTCTTC
TRBV6-5	TRBJ2-3	.	.	CASSSWSGSTDTQYF	TGTGCCAGCAGCAGCTGGAGCGGAAGCACAGATACGCAGTATTTT
TRBV7-3	TRBJ2-3	.	TRBD2	CASSLGLAGEVGTDTQYF	TGTGCCAGCAGCCTAGGACTAGCGGGAGAGGTTGGCACAGATACGCAGTATTTT
TRBV11-2	TRBJ1-1	.	TRBD1	CASKDRVNTEAFF	TGTGCCAGCAAAGACAGGGTGAACACTGAAGCTTTCTTT
TRBV19	TRBJ2-1	medium-sized	TRBD2	CASSGTSGYNEQFF	TGTGCCAGTAGTGGGACTAGCGGTTACAATGAGCAGTTCTTC
TRBV9	TRBJ1-4	.	.	CASRANPGAVNEKLFF	TGTGCCAGCAGAGCTAACCCAGGGGCGGTTAATGAAAAACTGTTTTTT
TRBV11-2	TRBJ2-3	few	.	CASSLWRGEDPYF	TGTGCCAGCAGCTTATGGAGGGGGGAGGATCCGTATTTT
TRBV29-1	TRBJ2-7	.	TRBD2	CSVEEWAGAGYEQYF	TGCAGCGTTGAAGAGTGGGCGGGAGCCGGGTACGAGCAGTACTTC
TRBV6-4	TRBJ2-3	few	.	CASSDSQGADTQYF	TGTGCCAGCAGTGACTCGCAGGGTGCAGATACGCAGTATTTT
TRBV19	TRBJ1-5	.	.	CASSSDGLNQPQHF	TGTGCCAGTAGTTCGGACGGCCTCAATCAGCCCCAGCATTTT
TRBV7-9	TRBJ2-7	.	.	CASSLVPSRFEQYF	TGTGCCAGCAGCTTAGTCCCTAGCCGCTTCGAGCAGTACTTC
TRBV5-3	TRBJ1-1	.	.	CASSSLFENTEAFF	TGCGCCAGCAGCTCTCTTTTCGAGAACACTGAAGCTTTCTTT
TRBV14	TRBJ2-1	.	.	CASSQVGGEHNEQFF	TGTGCCAGCAGCCAAGTAGGGGGAGAACACAATGAGCAGTTCTTC
TRBV27	TRBJ2-3	few	.	CASRRPGGATDTQYF	TGTGCCAGCCGACGGCCTGGGGGAGCCACAGATACGCAGTATTTT
TRBV7-8	TRBJ2-5	.	TRBD1	CASSPLPTGPQETQYF	TGTGCCAGCAGCCCCCTTCCGACAGGGCCCCAAGAGACCCAGTACTTC
TRBV28	TRBJ1-5	.	.	CASSYSWENQPQHF	TGTGCCAGCTCTTATTCCTGGGAGAATCAGCCCCAGCATTTT
TRBV27	TRBJ1-5	.	.	CASSFTSNQPQHF	TGTGCCAGCAGTTTCACCAGCAATCAGCCCCAGCATTTT
TRBV29-1	TRBJ1-2	.	.	CSVDSFSPTGTNYGYTF	TGCAGCGTTGATTCCTTTAGTCCCACCGGGACTAACTATGGCTACACCTTC
TRBV25-1	TRBJ2-2	few	.	CASSEGTPDIGELFF	TGTGCCAGCAGTGAAGGGACCCCGGACATCGGGGAGCTGTTTTTT